The following is a TCR beta chain sequence with its context. Its antigen is still unknown. In the sorted-subset replicate PCRs, 200 ng DNA, 25,000 to 30,000 T cell genomes, was used. Using immunoSEQ multiplex PCR, the repertoire was profiled, and TCRdb retains in-frame clones only, with some absent. Of about 2.2 million clones listed, just over 90% are singletons. These data are taken from a study of shared clonotypes between healthy human individuals. Study at large: Three plates were used per donor for CD4 naive, three for CD4 memory, two for CD8 naive and one for CD8 memory. Study-wide results and limits: In having few donors, the study represented limited genetic and exposure-history diversity. Naive subsets tended to show greater estimated richness than memory subsets.

CD45RO-negative, CCR7-selected cells formed the naive CD8 fraction, which excluded terminally differentiated effector memory CD45RA+ cells. The sample taken for sequencing was naive CD8+ T cells from PBMCs. The sequence was obtained from a man aged 18 to 30 in good health. Some clones in this sample may be carry-over from other donors' samples.

The CDR3 here is CATSRALGTGNEQYF. The CDR3 nucleotides read TGTGCCACCAGCAGAGCCCTCGGGACAGGGAACGAGCAGTACTTC. The chain recombines TRBV15 with TRBJ2-7, with TRBD1 identical over 9 bases. The CDR3 runs to 15 residues. The J segment lost 5 bases and the V segment lost 1 base, leaving 6 bases of the junction unmatched. Germline V gene sequence: CDR1 LNHNV, CDR2 YYDKDF (reference sequence).